Listed here are 20 T cell receptor beta chains from one sample, sequenced in a study of neurological immune-mediated disorders. TCRdb reprocessed the 5' RACE reads with MiXCR, giving one entry per CDR3 protein. This table holds 60,000 to 70,000 distinct CDR3 sequences, about 5% found once. Sequencing used PBMCs. These receptors were obtained from a human donor with multiple sclerosis. The donor label of this sample is uncertain.

In its sample, this clonotype was seen many times. The chain links TRBV10-3 to TRBJ2-2; maybe TRBD1 (5 bases). The CDR3 is 16 amino acids. Trimming left V 4 bases short and J 1 base short, with 13 bases between. Germline assignment: CDR1 ENHRY and CDR2 SYGVKD. The CDR3 is CAISVTDIKNTGELFF. CDR3 sequence (DNA): TGTGCCATCAGTGTAACGGACATTAAGAACACCGGGGAGCTGTTTTTT.

Only a few counts were recorded for this clonotype. V usage is TRBV20-1 and J usage is TRBJ2-1; 9 nucleotides agree with TRBD2. The CDR3 spans 16 residues. Germline CDR1 and CDR2: DFQATT and SNEGSKA (reference sequence). V shed 7 bases, J shed 8 bases, and the junction held 18 bases outside the gene matches. CDR3: CSGSGVSGGHVDEQFF. CDR3 nucleotides: TGCAGTGGCAGTGGTGTTAGCGGGGGACATGTGGATGAGCAGTTCTTC.

The table lists this clonotype with many counts. This chain connects TRBV5-5 to TRBJ1-5; a weak D match, TRBD1 (5 bases). From germline, CDR1 is SGHKS and CDR2 YYEKEE (reference sequence). With 2 bases removed from V and 6 bases from J, the gap between germline ends came to 12 bases. The CDR3 consists of 14 residues. CDR3 sequence (DNA): TGTGCCAGCAGCTTTAACGGGGCTAGTCAGCCCCAGCATTTT. The encoded protein is CASSFNGASQPQHF.

This clonotype has a count of ten or more. The chain employs TRBV20-1 and TRBJ1-5; 7 bases fit TRBD1. V shed 0 bases, J shed 5 bases, and the junction held 4 bases outside the gene matches. The germline V gene encodes CDR1 DFQATT and CDR2 SNEGSKA (reference sequence). The CDR3 is 14 residues long. CDR3 protein: CSARDRRGHQPQHF. CDR3 DNA sequence: TGCAGTGCTAGAGATAGGAGGGGGCATCAGCCCCAGCATTTT.

This chain joins TRBV10-3 and TRBJ1-6; tentative D call: TRBD1 (5 bases). Germline V lookup: CDR1 ENHRY, CDR2 SYGVKD. The CDR3 consists of 15 residues. The ends were cut back, 3 bases at V and 7 bases at J, with 13 bases in the middle. DNA for the CDR3: TGTGCCATCAGTGACCCGGTCCGGGGGAATTCACCCCTCCACTTT. Residues: CAISDPVRGNSPLHF.

In its sample, this clonotype was seen many times. CDR3 sequence: CASSLDRVNEQFF. Here the CDR3 DNA reads TGTGCCAGCAGCTTAGACAGGGTGAATGAGCAGTTCTTC. This chain connects TRBV5-6 to TRBJ2-1; 7 bases match TRBD1. The length of the CDR3 is 13 residues. Germline V gene sequence: CDR1 SGHDT, CDR2 YYEEEE. Losses at the gene ends were 2 bases for V and 7 bases for J; bases not matched to a gene: 3.

This clonotype came up many times. The chain uses TRBV7-2 and TRBJ2-3, with D unresolved. In germline, CDR1 is SGHTA, CDR2 FQGNSA. The CDR3 has 14 amino acids. The germline V and J ends were trimmed by 1 base and 4 bases, with 9 bases remaining between them. As DNA, the CDR3 is TGTGCCAGCAGCTTAGAGAGGCCCCCAGATACGCAGTATTTT. Translating it yields CASSLERPPDTQYF.

This clonotype was seen repeatedly, ten times or more. The rearrangement uses TRBV27 and TRBJ1-2, with TRBD1 as a possible D gene (5 bases). There are 13 residues in the CDR3. The germline V gene encodes CDR1 MNHEY and CDR2 SMNVEV (reference sequence). Trimming took off 3 bases at V and 6 bases at J, with 11 bases between the two ends. CDR3 protein: CASSFSGGDGYTF. The CDR3 DNA reads TGTGCCAGCAGTTTTTCGGGGGGGGATGGCTACACCTTC.

This clonotype appeared many times. The chain employs TRBV20-1 and TRBJ2-1, with 9 bases identical to TRBD2. Germline lookup yields CDR1 DFQATT and CDR2 SNEGSKA (reference sequence). After removal of 6 bases from V and 3 bases from J, the junction contained 12 bases not matched to a gene. The CDR3 loop spans 16 amino acids. In DNA form, the CDR3 reads TGCAGTGCCCCTCCCCCAGCGGGGGGACGCTACAATGAGCAGTTCTTC. Translation gives CSAPPPAGGRYNEQFF.

The sample holds many counts of this clonotype. The rearrangement joins TRBV6-5 to TRBJ1-2; possibly TRBD1 for D (6 bases). Trimming left V 0 bases short and J 11 bases short, with 16 bases between. The CDR3 is 14 amino acids. CDR1 and CDR2 (germline): MNHEY, SVGAGI. The CDR3 spells CASSYSPARGEYTF. CDR3 bases: TGTGCCAGCAGTTACTCTCCGGCCAGGGGTGAATACACCTTC.

This clonotype was recorded many times. V is TRBV10-3 and J is TRBJ2-3; 11 nucleotides line up with TRBD1. CDR3 size: 14 residues. Germline CDR1 reads ENHRY; CDR2 reads SYGVKD. V shed 8 bases, J shed 3 bases, and the junction held 4 bases outside the gene matches. The CDR3 reads CAIARDRGTDTQYF. CDR3 sequence (DNA): TGTGCCATCGCCCGGGACAGGGGGACAGATACGCAGTATTTT.

This clonotype was observed many times. V and J are TRBV30 and TRBJ1-5, with D unclear. V lost 0 bases, J lost 5 bases, and 11 bases lay in between. Germline-derived CDR1 and CDR2 are GTSNPN and SVGIG (reference sequence). CDR3 length: 14 residues. This chain's CDR3 is CAWSVGPRDQPQHF. The CDR3 DNA is TGTGCCTGGAGTGTCGGACCGAGAGATCAGCCCCAGCATTTT.

Many counts were recorded for this clonotype. V and J are TRBV5-1 and TRBJ1-2; D possibly corresponds to TRBD1 (5 bases). Germline assignment: CDR1 SGHRS and CDR2 YFSETQ. This CDR3 spans 13 amino acids. The V gene lost 1 base and the J gene lost 5 bases, with 9 bases spanning the gap. The CDR3 nucleotides read TGCGCCAGCAGCTTGTCCCAGGGTTATGGCTACACCTTC. This codes for CASSLSQGYGYTF.

This clonotype appeared many times. The gene calls are TRBV9 and TRBJ2-3; the match to TRBD1 covers 8 bases. The CDR3 loop spans 17 amino acids. V dropped 3 bases and J dropped 1; count of bases not matched to a gene: 10. From germline, CDR1 is SGDLS and CDR2 YYNGEE. The DNA for the CDR3 is TGTGCCAGCAGCGGTTCCAAAACAGGGGGACGCACAGATACGCAGTATTTT. This translates into CASSGSKTGGRTDTQYF.

This clonotype was recorded at least ten times. This chain connects TRBV6-6 to TRBJ1-2; D gene uncertain. Germline assignment: CDR1 MNHNY and CDR2 SVGAGI (reference sequence). The CDR3 runs 12 residues. Between the trimmed V and J ends, which lost 8 bases and 7 bases, there was a span of 14 bases. CDR3 protein: CASGRLSGGYTF. The CDR3 DNA is TGTGCCAGCGGGCGATTGTCGGGTGGCTACACCTTC.

Ten or more counts support this clonotype. The chain joins TRBV3-1 to TRBJ2-7; D might be TRBD2 (5 bases). Germline CDR1 LGHDT, CDR2 YNNKEL (reference sequence). V was trimmed by 2 bases and J by 2 bases, leaving 10 bases between them. The CDR3 extends over 14 amino acids. The CDR3 sequence is CASSQYSGTYEQYF. CDR3 DNA: TGTGCCAGCAGCCAATACAGCGGAACCTACGAGCAGTACTTC.

This clonotype is termed medium-sized. V is TRBV5-1 and J is TRBJ2-5, with 8 positions matching TRBD1. The CDR3 spans 14 residues. V shed 4 bases and J 2 bases; nucleotides not matched to a gene: 4. Germline CDR1 is SGHRS and CDR2 is YFSETQ. The CDR3 region is CASSEQGVQETQYF. The CDR3 nucleotides read TGCGCCAGCAGCGAACAGGGGGTACAAGAGACCCAGTACTTC.

This clonotype was detected many times. The chain joins TRBV7-8 to TRBJ2-1; D is unclear. V shed 5 bases and J shed 7 bases, with 9 bases lying between them. The germline gives CDR1 SGHVS, CDR2 FQNEAQ. The CDR3 length is 12 residues. Written as DNA, the CDR3 is TGTGCCAGCAGCCTTGGGAAGAATGAGCAGTTCTTC. Protein: CASSLGKNEQFF.

This chain connects TRBV19 to TRBJ2-2, with D uncertain. This CDR3 contains 13 residues. With 7 bases removed from V and 1 base from J, the gap between germline ends came to 7 bases. Germline CDR1 and CDR2: LNHDA and SQIVND (reference sequence). The CDR3 region has the DNA TGTGCCAGTACCCCCCAGAACACCGGGGAGCTGTTTTTT. Its translation is CASTPQNTGELFF.

This clonotype came up many times. V gene TRBV9 combines with J gene TRBJ1-2; D is possibly TRBD1 (6 bases). V was trimmed by 4 bases and J by 4 bases, leaving 26 bases between them. This CDR3 region has 18 residues. Germline V lookup: CDR1 SGDLS, CDR2 YYNGEE. The DNA of the CDR3 is TGTGCCAGCAGCCCCCGGGCAGGGGCGGCGGGGTTATCCTATGGCTACACCTTC. Its protein is CASSPRAGAAGLSYGYTF.